Below are 20 T cell receptor beta chains sequenced from a single sample in a study of T cells after yellow fever vaccination. TCRdb passed the 5' RACE reads through MiXCR, listing each CDR3 protein once. The sample includes roughly 68,000 distinct CDR3 sequences, more than 6.5% of them seen just once. The specimen comprised CD8+ T cells sorted from PBMCs, sampled 45 days after the first yellow fever vaccination. Source of these receptors: a man younger than 35 who received the YFV17D yellow fever vaccine.

This clonotype was counted many times. The CDR3 region has the DNA TGTGCCAGCAGCTCGACAGGGAAGGGTAGTGAGCAGTTCTTC. It yields the protein CASSSTGKGSEQFF. This chain connects TRBV7-8 to TRBJ2-1; TRBD1 agrees at 7 bases. The germline V gene encodes CDR1 SGHVS and CDR2 FQNEAQ. Unmatched junction bases numbered 9, after V lost 4 bases and J lost 9 bases. The CDR3 length is 14 residues.

This clonotype was detected ten times or more. The chain employs TRBV4-3 and TRBJ2-7, with D possibly matching TRBD2 (7 bases). V lost 0 bases, J lost 4 bases, and 13 bases lay in between. The CDR3 consists of 15 residues. CDR1 and CDR2 (germline): LGHNA, YSLEER. The CDR3 spells CASSQEQGGGYEQYF. CDR3 nucleotide sequence: TGCGCCAGCAGCCAAGAACAAGGGGGGGGTTACGAGCAGTACTTC.

This clonotype was picked up many times. This chain links TRBV4-1 with TRBJ2-1; the D gene is possibly TRBD1 (6 bases). V lost 3 bases and J lost 5, with 20 bases in between. This CDR3 spans 17 amino acids. Germline CDR1 is MGHRA and CDR2 is YSYEKL. CDR3 DNA sequence: TGCGCCAGCAGCCACCGAACAGGGACCGGTACTAACAATGAGCAGTTCTTC. It translates to CASSHRTGTGTNNEQFF.

There are many counts of this clonotype. The CDR3 DNA reads TGCAGCGTTGAAGATCCCAAGACAGGGAGGACTGAAGCTTTCTTT. Its translation: CSVEDPKTGRTEAFF. This chain joins TRBV29-1 and TRBJ1-1, with 7 bases aligning to TRBD1. Per germline, CDR1 SQVTM and CDR2 ANQGSEA. The CDR3 spans 15 residues. V lost 0 bases, J lost 5 bases, and 9 bases stayed unmatched.

This clonotype was seen ten or more times. DNA of the CDR3: TGTGCCAGCAGTTCAAGAGACAGGGGGCGCGTCTATGAGCAGTTCTTC. Its protein is CASSSRDRGRVYEQFF. The rearrangement uses TRBV12-3 or TRBV12-4 and TRBJ2-1, with 10 bases lining up with TRBD1. The CDR3 is 16 residues long. V shed 4 bases and J 8 bases; nucleotides not matched to a gene: 11.

This clonotype was observed many times. This sequence joins TRBV6-4 and TRBJ2-3, with D perhaps TRBD2 (5 bases). Per the germline V gene, CDR1 is MRHNA and CDR2 is SNTAGT. This CDR3 spans 15 amino acids. With 3 bases removed from V and 3 bases from J, the gap between germline ends came to 13 bases. The CDR3 loop reads CASSESLERTDTQYF. The DNA for the CDR3 is TGTGCCAGCAGTGAATCACTAGAAAGGACAGATACGCAGTATTTT.

This clonotype was counted ten times or more. The V and J genes are TRBV5-1 and TRBJ2-1, with TRBD2 identical over 9 bases. The CDR3 sequence is 13 residues long. Germline loops: CDR1 SGHRS, CDR2 YFSETQ. Germline trimming cut 5 bases from V and 10 bases from J; bases unmatched to any gene: 7. CDR3 sequence reads: CASSTAGGTEQFF. The CDR3 DNA is TGCGCCAGCAGTACAGCGGGGGGTACCGAGCAGTTCTTC.

This clonotype was counted many times. The chain couples TRBV6-5 to TRBJ1-5; D is uncertain. The CDR3 has 13 amino acids. Germline assignment: CDR1 MNHEY and CDR2 SVGAGI. V lost 0 bases and J 4 bases, leaving 4 bases between the germline ends. CDR3 residues: CASSYSVNQPQHF. The CDR3, as DNA: TGTGCCAGCAGTTACTCGGTGAATCAGCCCCAGCATTTT.

A word on this clonotype: A much larger clone differs by one base, so this may be a read error. V and J are TRBV4-1 and TRBJ2-7; weak D call: TRBD1 (6 bases). The CDR3 loop spans 14 amino acids. The V gene's germline CDR1 is MGHRA and CDR2 YSYEKL. For the CDR3, the DNA is TGCGCCAGCAGCCGCCTTACAGGGACCTACGTGCAGTACTTC. It codes for CASSRLTGTYVQYF.

This clonotype was seen at least ten times. This sequence joins TRBV7-9 and TRBJ2-1; the match to TRBD1 covers 7 bases. The J segment lost 4 bases and the V segment lost 2 bases, leaving 8 bases of the junction unmatched. Germline CDR1 is SEHNR and CDR2 is FQNEAQ (reference sequence). The CDR3 length is 16 residues. In DNA, the CDR3 is TGTGCCAGCAGCTTATCCCAGCGGACAGGATACAATGAGCAGTTCTTC. It translates to CASSLSQRTGYNEQFF.

This clonotype was seen repeatedly, ten times or more. V and J are TRBV7-2 and TRBJ2-7, with D possibly being TRBD1 (6 bases). V lost 5 bases and J 4 bases, leaving 12 bases between the germline ends. In germline, CDR1 is SGHTA, CDR2 FQGNSA. The length of the CDR3 is 13 residues. CDR3 region: CASSLGRGYEQYV. In DNA form, the CDR3 reads TGTGCCAGCAGCCTGGGCAGGGGATACGAGCAGTACGTC.

The genes are TRBV7-3 and TRBJ2-1, with D hard to call. Trimming removed 3 bases from V and 6 bases from J, with 9 bases in between. The V gene's germline CDR1 is SGHTA and CDR2 FQGTGA. CDR3 length: 13 residues. CDR3 DNA sequence: TGTGCCAGCAGCTTCGTGAGTAGCAATGAGCAGTTCTTC. It encodes CASSFVSSNEQFF.

This clonotype has a count of ten or more. The V gene is TRBV4-1, the J gene TRBJ2-3; 11 bases map to TRBD1. CDR1 MGHRA and CDR2 YSYEKL come from the germline V gene. The CDR3 extends over 15 amino acids. The V segment lost 4 bases and the J segment 6 bases; nucleotides outside the gene matches: 6. CDR3 protein: CASSPWTGGLDTQYF. CDR3 nucleotides: TGCGCCAGCAGCCCGTGGACAGGGGGCTTGGATACGCAGTATTTT.

The chain recombines TRBV12-3 or TRBV12-4 with TRBJ2-1, with D perhaps given as TRBD1 or TRBD2 (5 bases each). The V end was cut by 7 bases, the J end by 9 bases, with 13 bases between. The CDR3 has 12 amino acids. CDR3 in amino acids: CASTRGGLEQFF. The CDR3 coding sequence is TGTGCCAGCACCCGGGGCGGGCTTGAGCAGTTCTTC.

This clonotype came up many times. The V and J genes are TRBV5-1 and TRBJ2-1, with unresolved D. Trimming removed 0 bases from V and 8 bases from J, with 15 bases in between. The CDR3 has 15 residues. Germline values: CDR1 SGHRS, CDR2 YFSETQ. In DNA form, the CDR3 reads TGCGCCAGCAGCTTGGCTGGACCCTTGGGGTATGAGCAGTTCTTC. Translation: CASSLAGPLGYEQFF.

This clonotype has a count of ten or more. The CDR3 nucleotides read TGTGCCAGCAGCACCGGGACAGGGATCTCTGAAGCTTTCTTT. Translated: CASSTGTGISEAFF. The J gene is TRBJ1-1, the V gene TRBV6-1, with 9 bases that match TRBD1. CDR1 MNHNS and CDR2 SASEGT come from the germline V gene. Trimming took 6 bases from V and 6 from J; bases not matched to a gene: 8. The CDR3 has 14 amino acids.

V usage is TRBV7-9 and J usage is TRBJ2-2; D uncertain. Trimming left V 1 base short and J 7 bases short, with 1 base between. The CDR3 spans 11 residues. Germline-derived CDR1 and CDR2 are SEHNR and FQNEAQ (reference sequence). For the CDR3, the DNA is TGTGCCAGCAGCTTAGTCGGGGAGCTGTTTTTT. It is translated as CASSLVGELFF.

This clonotype showed up many times. CDR3 in amino acids: CASSDGQYYEQYF. The CDR3 bases are TGTGCCAGCAGCGACGGACAGTACTACGAGCAGTACTTC. The chain is built from TRBV7-9 and TRBJ2-7, with D perhaps matching TRBD1 (6 bases). The CDR3 is 13 residues long. Germline V gene lookup returns CDR1 SEHNR and CDR2 FQNEAQ (reference sequence). V lost 5 bases, J lost 3 bases, and 11 bases lay in between.

This clonotype was seen at least ten times. The chain carries TRBV4-3 and TRBJ2-1, with TRBD1 identical over 9 bases. This CDR3 contains 13 residues. Germline loops: CDR1 LGHNA, CDR2 YSLEER. V gave up 6 bases and J gave up 8 bases; unmatched junction bases: 5. The CDR3 DNA sequence: TGCGCCAGCAGTAAGAGGACAGGGGATGAGCAGTTCTTC. This gives the protein CASSKRTGDEQFF.

The rearrangement links TRBV7-3 to TRBJ2-3, with D tentatively TRBD2 (6 bases). Germline values: CDR1 SGHTA, CDR2 FQGTGA. The ends were cut back, 5 bases at V and 2 bases at J, with 17 bases in the middle. This CDR3 region has 16 residues. Here the CDR3 DNA reads TGTGCCAGCAGCCCCACGGTGGGGGGTCTCACAGATACGCAGTATTTT. Translating it yields CASSPTVGGLTDTQYF.